Below, one T cell receptor (beta chain) is given with its context. The CDR3 totals 14 residues. The V gene's germline CDR1 is MNHEY and CDR2 SVGAGI. Trimming stripped 6 bases from V and 8 bases from J, with 19 bases between. TCRdb's copy holds only in-frame clones and misses some; the assay was immunoSEQ multiplex PCR. The repertoire holds fewer than 250,000 clones, with around 84% as singletons. Recruitment covered about two dozen US areas and drew participants whose ages spanned roughly 18 to 100 years. Grouping used clinical history reported by participants in a survey and questionnaire. The data belong to a study of blood T cell repertoires in COVID-19.

The sequenced material came from PBMCs or T cells enriched from blood (not recorded which). The chain joins TRBV6-5 to TRBJ1-2; the D gene is possibly TRBD1 (5 bases). This TCR derives from a woman aged 25 to 39 who had recovered from COVID-19. DNA of the CDR3: TGTGCCAGCAGGGGCGGACACCTGTTCCTAGGCTACACCTTC. Residues: CASRGGHLFLGYTF.